Presented here are 7 T cell receptor beta chains from one specimen sequenced in a study of T cell responses to AZD1222 COVID-19 vaccine. Produced via immunoSEQ multiplex PCR; TCRdb's table is partial and in-frame only. This sample has roughly 150,000 clones, with roughly 92% found just once. The sample was peripheral blood, taken on day 0 of AZD1222 vaccination. The receptors originated from an adult in good health.

The V and J genes are TRBV18 and TRBJ2-1, with no clear D. V lost 3 bases to trimming and J lost 12 bases, with 12 bases between them. Germline V CDR1 and CDR2: KGHSH, LQKENI. The CDR3 contains 12 residues. The CDR3 coding sequence is TGTGCCAGCTCACCCCTCAATGAGGTGCAGTTCTTC. Its translation: CASSPLNEVQFF.

The rearrangement links TRBV18 to TRBJ2-6, with 11 bases matching TRBD1. J gave up 0 bases and V 1 base, and 8 bases lay outside the gene matches. Germline V CDR1 and CDR2: KGHSH, LQKENI. This CDR3 is built from 20 residues. The DNA for the CDR3 is TGTGCCAGCTCACCACTGGGGACAGGGGGTTCCAGCTCTGGGGCCAACGTCCTGACTTTC. This translates into CASSPLGTGGSSSGANVLTF.

The chain employs TRBV19 and TRBJ2-2, with D tentatively TRBD1 (5 bases). Germline V lookup: CDR1 LNHDA, CDR2 SQIVND (reference sequence). V lost 4 bases and J 7 bases, leaving 13 bases between the germline ends. The CDR3 spans 14 residues. The CDR3 DNA is TGTGCCAGTAGTAAAGGCAGGGATTACGGGGAGCTGTTTTTT. The encoded protein is CASSKGRDYGELFF.

The chain has TRBV11-2 and TRBJ2-7; the D gene is possibly TRBD1 (6 bases). V lost 3 bases and J lost 6, with 9 bases in between. The CDR3 is 12 amino acids. Germline V CDR1 and CDR2: SGHAT, FQNNGV. Here the CDR3 reads CASSLTGTEQYF. Written as DNA, the CDR3 is TGTGCCAGCAGCTTGACAGGCACCGAGCAGTACTTC.

This clone was seen more than once but under ten times. The chain joins TRBV2 to TRBJ1-3; D unclear. Per germline, CDR1 SNHLY and CDR2 FYNNEI. Trimming removed 0 bases from V and 0 bases from J, with 15 bases in between. This CDR3 is built from 18 residues. CDR3 DNA sequence: TGTGCCAGCAGTGAAGCGGGCAGCTCACACTCCTCTGGAAACACCATATATTTT. As protein: CASSEAGSSHSSGNTIYF.

This clone was seen once. The V call is TRBV6-5, the J call TRBJ2-5; 13 bases are shared with TRBD2. Germline CDR1 reads MNHEY; CDR2 reads SVGAGI. The CDR3 has 15 amino acids. J lost 3 bases, V lost 5 bases, and 3 bases had no gene match. This chain's CDR3 is CASSNGLAGEETQYF. The CDR3 DNA is TGTGCCAGCAGTAACGGACTAGCGGGGGAAGAGACCCAGTACTTC.

As DNA, the CDR3 is TGCAGCGTTGATGTGGCAGGAGCTCAGGCTTTCTTT. Protein product: CSVDVAGAQAFF. The rearrangement uses TRBV29-1 and TRBJ1-1; D is unclear. Looked up from germline, CDR1 is SQVTM and CDR2 is ANQGSEA. Trimming took 3 bases from V and 11 from J, leaving 16 bases between them. The CDR3 loop spans 12 amino acids.